The following is a TCR beta chain sequence with its context. Its antigen is not known. PCR involved 60 Vbeta and 13 Jbeta primers. Generated by immunoSEQ multiplex PCR, the TCRdb table keeps only in-frame clones and is missing some. The sample records some 130,000 clones, roughly 73% being singletons. These data belong to a study of cytomegalovirus exposure and HLA in healthy donors. Study information: Previous work identified roughly 110 million unique TCR beta sequences from roughly 170 million T cells. Regarding the study as a whole: Immune exposure information available was restricted to CMV serostatus. The classifier, whose performance was assessed in both the original and validation cohorts, reportedly diagnosed cytomegalovirus status with high specificity and sensitivity.

Whereas donors were nominally healthy upon sampling, unrecorded immune exposures were probable. Source material: PBMCs. This TCR came from a male donor in good health and CMV-seronegative.

CDR3 sequence (DNA): TGTGCCAGCAGTTTAACAGGGGGGAGCGCTTTCTTT. Translation gives CASSLTGGSAFF. V gene TRBV6-5 combines with J gene TRBJ1-1, with 8 nucleotides matching TRBD1. Germline CDR1 reads MNHEY; CDR2 reads SVGAGI. This CDR3 is 12 amino acids long. With V trimmed by 4 bases and J by 11 bases, 6 bases remained unmatched.